This T cell receptor beta chain was recovered during a study of immune evolution from preneoplasia to lung adenocarcinoma. The wider study: HLA loss of heterozygosity: roughly 6.6% AIS, approximately 15% MIA, over 25% ADC, none AAH.

Macro-dissection enriched premalignant or tumor cells before nucleic acid extraction. Only in-frame clones appear in the TCRdb table, and some are missing; sequencing was by immunoSEQ multiplex PCR. Of about 3,700 clones listed, over 75% were seen once; the top ten hold roughly 2.1%. Points on this clone: Its specificity is unknown. At the DNA level, this CDR3 is encoded by other sequences in the same sample as well.

Notes on the study in general: Highest clonality occurred in KRAS-mutant, not EGFR-mutant or double wild-type, nodules. Later-stage lesions seemingly showed higher T cell density and diversity than normal lung.

This TCR was sampled from a person in their fifties or sixties with lung adenocarcinoma. The material sequenced was FFPE invasive lung adenocarcinoma tissue.

CDR3 residues: CASRSMGNQPQHF. DNA for the CDR3: TGTGCCAGCAGGTCGATGGGCAATCAGCCCCAGCATTTT. The V gene is TRBV28, the J gene TRBJ1-5; D ambiguous. Germline V lookup: CDR1 MDHEN, CDR2 SYDVKM. The CDR3 has 13 residues. Trimming took off 6 bases at V and 2 bases at J, with 8 bases between the two ends.